This is a list of T cell receptor beta chains from one sample in a study of T cells in Graves' hyperthyroidism and ophthalmopathy. MiXCR was run by TCRdb on the multiplex PCR reads, yielding one entry per CDR3 protein. The top ten clones hold less than 75% of a sample with a few hundred thousand distinct CDR3 sequences, more than 20% of them seen once. The sequenced material came from blood. These receptor sequences come from a man aged 50-60 years with Graves' hyperthyroidism. Each CDR3 is given with its conserved first and last residue. D genes are given only for firm matches. Size is stated for part of the rows, as once, few or many counts, or as a class when the clone is expanded.

v_call: TRBV12-3/TRBV12-4
j_call: TRBJ2-2
d_call: -
clone_size: many
cdr3_nt: TGTGCCAGCAGTTTATTCGTTGGCTCGAACACCGGGGAGCTGTTTTTT
cdr3_aa: CASSLFVGSNTGELFF

v_call: TRBV12-3/TRBV12-4
j_call: TRBJ2-7
d_call: -
clone_size: -
cdr3_nt: TGTGCCAGCAGTACTAGGGACCGCGAGCAGTACTTC
cdr3_aa: CASSTRDREQYF

v_call: TRBV28
j_call: TRBJ2-2
d_call: -
clone_size: few
cdr3_nt: TGTGCCAGCAGCCCGCTTCTGGGTAGCGGAAGCACCGGGGAGCTGTTTTTT
cdr3_aa: CASSPLLGSGSTGELFF

v_call: TRBV28
j_call: TRBJ2-1
d_call: TRBD2
clone_size: -
cdr3_nt: TGTGCCAGCAGTTTCAGCGGGAGCTCCTACGATGAGCAGTTCTTC
cdr3_aa: CASSFSGSSYDEQFF

v_call: TRBV20-1
j_call: TRBJ2-5
d_call: TRBD1
clone_size: few
cdr3_nt: TGCAGTGCTAGAGGGGTGCAGGGGGCAGCCCAAGAGACCCAGTACTTC
cdr3_aa: CSARGVQGAAQETQYF

v_call: TRBV2
j_call: TRBJ2-1
d_call: -
clone_size: -
cdr3_nt: TGTGCCAGCAGCTTAGCGCGCAGGGCGAGCTCCTACAATGAGCAGTTCTTC
cdr3_aa: CASSLARRASSYNEQFF

v_call: TRBV7-6
j_call: TRBJ2-3
d_call: -
clone_size: many
cdr3_nt: TGTGCCAGCAGCTCCCAAACCCGCGATACGCAGTATTTT
cdr3_aa: CASSSQTRDTQYF

v_call: TRBV6-1
j_call: TRBJ1-5
d_call: -
clone_size: few
cdr3_nt: TGTGCCAGCGGGGGCCACAATCAGCCCCAGCATTTT
cdr3_aa: CASGGHNQPQHF

v_call: TRBV7-3
j_call: TRBJ2-5
d_call: -
clone_size: many
cdr3_nt: TGTGCCAGCAGCCCTGGGTCGGAGGAGACCCAGTACTTC
cdr3_aa: CASSPGSEETQYF

v_call: TRBV6-2/TRBV6-3
j_call: TRBJ2-1
d_call: -
clone_size: -
cdr3_nt: TGTGCCAGCAGAAGACAGGCGACCTACAATGAGCAGTTCTTC
cdr3_aa: CASRRQATYNEQFF

v_call: TRBV27
j_call: TRBJ2-3
d_call: TRBD1
clone_size: few
cdr3_nt: TGTGCCAGCAGTACCCGGACAGGCCCAGATACGCAGTATTTT
cdr3_aa: CASSTRTGPDTQYF

v_call: TRBV12-3/TRBV12-4
j_call: TRBJ2-1
d_call: -
clone_size: few
cdr3_nt: TGTGCCAGCAGTTATTCGGTGGGAGGGGGGGATGAGCAGTTCTTC
cdr3_aa: CASSYSVGGGDEQFF

v_call: TRBV5-4
j_call: TRBJ2-1
d_call: TRBD2
clone_size: -
cdr3_nt: TGTGCCTCCTGGACTAGCGGGAGCAATGAGCAGTTCTTC
cdr3_aa: CASWTSGSNEQFF

v_call: TRBV29-1
j_call: TRBJ2-2
d_call: -
clone_size: -
cdr3_nt: TGCAGCGTCCCCAACAGGGACACCGGGGAGCTGTTTTTT
cdr3_aa: CSVPNRDTGELFF

v_call: TRBV6-1
j_call: TRBJ1-5
d_call: -
clone_size: -
cdr3_nt: TGTGCCAGCAGTGAATTGCCGAATAGCAATCAGCCCCAGCATTTT
cdr3_aa: CASSELPNSNQPQHF

v_call: TRBV6-1
j_call: TRBJ1-5
d_call: -
clone_size: -
cdr3_nt: TGTGCCAGCAGAGTCACAGTCCATAGTCGACAGCCCCAGCATTTT
cdr3_aa: CASRVTVHSRQPQHF

v_call: TRBV5-1
j_call: TRBJ2-2
d_call: -
clone_size: few
cdr3_nt: TGCGCCAGCAGCTTGCAGATCACCGGGGAGCTGTTTTTT
cdr3_aa: CASSLQITGELFF

v_call: TRBV7-2
j_call: TRBJ2-5
d_call: -
clone_size: -
cdr3_nt: TGTGCCAGCAGCTCGGCCAGCGAAGAGACTCAGTACTTC
cdr3_aa: CASSSASEETQYF